This is a list of T cell receptor beta chains from one sample in a study of cytomegalovirus exposure and HLA in healthy donors. The assay was immunoSEQ multiplex PCR, and TCRdb's table has in-frame clones only and misses some. Of about 92,000 clones listed, over 70% are singletons. Material for sequencing was PBMCs. The receptors here all came from a girl aged 2 to 10 in good health and CMV-seropositive. Both conserved end residues are part of each CDR3. Each record gives: CDR3 DNA, CDR3 protein, J gene, V gene, D gene, clone size, CDR3 length. D genes are given only for firm matches. Rows may omit the clone size; those that give it use once, few, many or a size class.

CDR3 DNA: TGTGCCAGCAGCTGGGGGACTAGCCCCCTCGGGGAGCTGTTTTTT
CDR3 protein: CASSWGTSPLGELFF
J gene: TRBJ2-2
V gene: TRBV7-3
D gene: TRBD2
clone size: NA
CDR3 length: 15

CDR3 DNA: TGCGCCAGCAGCTTGGCAGCGACAGATACGCAGTATTTT
CDR3 protein: CASSLAATDTQYF
J gene: TRBJ2-3
V gene: TRBV5-1
D gene: NA
clone size: NA
CDR3 length: 13

CDR3 DNA: TGTGCCAGCAGCTTGATGGGACAGGGGAAGTACTTC
CDR3 protein: CASSLMGQGKYF
J gene: TRBJ2-4
V gene: TRBV5-4
D gene: TRBD1
clone size: NA
CDR3 length: 12

CDR3 DNA: TGCGCCAGCAGCTTGTGGGACTCCAATGGCTACACCTTC
CDR3 protein: CASSLWDSNGYTF
J gene: TRBJ1-2
V gene: TRBV5-1
D gene: NA
clone size: few
CDR3 length: 13

CDR3 DNA: TGTGCCAGCGGAGGAGGGGTTCAGCCCCAGCATTTT
CDR3 protein: CASGGGVQPQHF
J gene: TRBJ1-5
V gene: TRBV2
D gene: NA
clone size: NA
CDR3 length: 12

CDR3 DNA: TGTGCCAGCACTAAAGGGACCTTCGCGGGAGAAGCTTTCTTT
CDR3 protein: CASTKGTFAGEAFF
J gene: TRBJ1-1
V gene: TRBV25-1
D gene: NA
clone size: NA
CDR3 length: 14

CDR3 DNA: TGTGCCACCTGGACAGGAAACACCGGGGAGCTGTTTTTT
CDR3 protein: CATWTGNTGELFF
J gene: TRBJ2-2
V gene: TRBV2
D gene: TRBD1
clone size: NA
CDR3 length: 13

CDR3 DNA: TGTGCCAGCAGTTGGGGGGACTATGGCTACACCTTC
CDR3 protein: CASSWGDYGYTF
J gene: TRBJ1-2
V gene: TRBV28
D gene: NA
clone size: NA
CDR3 length: 12

CDR3 DNA: TGCAGCGTTGAAATCTGGCGGGCGGGCAACAATGAGCAGTTCTTC
CDR3 protein: CSVEIWRAGNNEQFF
J gene: TRBJ2-1
V gene: TRBV29-1
D gene: NA
clone size: NA
CDR3 length: 15

CDR3 DNA: TGTGCCAGTAGTAAGGGGTTGATGGCAACTAATGAAAAACTGTTTTTT
CDR3 protein: CASSKGLMATNEKLFF
J gene: TRBJ1-4
V gene: TRBV19
D gene: NA
clone size: NA
CDR3 length: 16

CDR3 DNA: TGCGCCAGCAGCTCCGGACAGGCAACCTACGAGCAGTACTTC
CDR3 protein: CASSSGQATYEQYF
J gene: TRBJ2-7
V gene: TRBV5-1
D gene: TRBD1
clone size: NA
CDR3 length: 14

CDR3 DNA: TGTGCCAGCAGCCCTCCCCGCGGCGACGCAGATACGCAGTATTTT
CDR3 protein: CASSPPRGDADTQYF
J gene: TRBJ2-3
V gene: TRBV9
D gene: NA
clone size: NA
CDR3 length: 15

CDR3 DNA: TGTGCCAGCAGCGCTCCTATGGAGCCCCAGCATTTT
CDR3 protein: CASSAPMEPQHF
J gene: TRBJ1-5
V gene: TRBV7-6
D gene: NA
clone size: NA
CDR3 length: 12

CDR3 DNA: TGTGCCATCAGTGGACAGGGGGCGAGTAATGAGCAGTTCTTC
CDR3 protein: CAISGQGASNEQFF
J gene: TRBJ2-1
V gene: TRBV10-3
D gene: TRBD1
clone size: NA
CDR3 length: 14

CDR3 DNA: TGTGCCAGTAATAGTAACTATGGCTACACCTTC
CDR3 protein: CASNSNYGYTF
J gene: TRBJ1-2
V gene: TRBV19
D gene: NA
clone size: NA
CDR3 length: 11

CDR3 DNA: TGCGCCAGCAGAATCGGGGACAGTACCTACAATGAGCAGTTCTTC
CDR3 protein: CASRIGDSTYNEQFF
J gene: TRBJ2-1
V gene: TRBV5-1
D gene: TRBD1
clone size: NA
CDR3 length: 15

CDR3 DNA: TGTGCCTGGAGTCCTACTATGAACACTGAAGCTTTCTTT
CDR3 protein: CAWSPTMNTEAFF
J gene: TRBJ1-1
V gene: TRBV30
D gene: NA
clone size: NA
CDR3 length: 13

CDR3 DNA: TGTGCCAGCAGTTTTCAGGGGATGAACACTGAAGCTTTCTTT
CDR3 protein: CASSFQGMNTEAFF
J gene: TRBJ1-1
V gene: TRBV28
D gene: NA
clone size: NA
CDR3 length: 14

CDR3 DNA: TGTGCCAGCAGTCGCGGGGAGAACACTGAAGCTTTCTTT
CDR3 protein: CASSRGENTEAFF
J gene: TRBJ1-1
V gene: TRBV16
D gene: NA
clone size: NA
CDR3 length: 13

CDR3 DNA: TGCATGGGGGAGGGTAACTATGGCTACACCTTC
CDR3 protein: CMGEGNYGYTF
J gene: TRBJ1-2
V gene: TRBV20-1
D gene: NA
clone size: NA
CDR3 length: 11

CDR3 DNA: TGTGCCAGCAGTTCCCCCGGGACAGGGGATGGCTACACCTTC
CDR3 protein: CASSSPGTGDGYTF
J gene: TRBJ1-2
V gene: TRBV6-5
D gene: TRBD1
clone size: NA
CDR3 length: 14

CDR3 DNA: TGTGCCAGTAGTCCAACTAGCGGGAGGTTCGACGAGCAGTACTTC
CDR3 protein: CASSPTSGRFDEQYF
J gene: TRBJ2-7
V gene: TRBV19
D gene: TRBD2
clone size: NA
CDR3 length: 15

CDR3 DNA: TGTGCCAGTTCACCACAGGGGGCCGCGGGGAACACTGAAGCTTTCTTT
CDR3 protein: CASSPQGAAGNTEAFF
J gene: TRBJ1-1
V gene: TRBV19
D gene: TRBD1
clone size: NA
CDR3 length: 16

CDR3 DNA: TGTGCCAGCAGGCAGCGGGACCGAGAGACCCAGTACTTC
CDR3 protein: CASRQRDRETQYF
J gene: TRBJ2-5
V gene: TRBV6-6
D gene: TRBD2
clone size: NA
CDR3 length: 13

CDR3 DNA: TGTGCCAGCAGCCGCGCAGGGTTCACTGAAGCTTTCTTT
CDR3 protein: CASSRAGFTEAFF
J gene: TRBJ1-1
V gene: TRBV11-2
D gene: NA
clone size: NA
CDR3 length: 13

CDR3 DNA: TGTGCCAGCTCACCGGCGACAGGGGTCACCACCGGGGAGCTGTTTTTT
CDR3 protein: CASSPATGVTTGELFF
J gene: TRBJ2-2
V gene: TRBV18
D gene: TRBD1
clone size: NA
CDR3 length: 16

CDR3 DNA: TGTGCCAGCAGCAGACAGGGGTACCAAGAGACCCAGTACTTC
CDR3 protein: CASSRQGYQETQYF
J gene: TRBJ2-5
V gene: TRBV7-2
D gene: TRBD1
clone size: NA
CDR3 length: 14

CDR3 DNA: TGTGCCAGCAGTTCAAGACAGGAGCGGTACACCTTC
CDR3 protein: CASSSRQERYTF
J gene: TRBJ1-2
V gene: TRBV28
D gene: NA
clone size: NA
CDR3 length: 12

CDR3 DNA: TGTGCCTGGAGTTCCTTGACTGGGCAGTTCTTC
CDR3 protein: CAWSSLTGQFF
J gene: TRBJ2-1
V gene: TRBV30
D gene: NA
clone size: NA
CDR3 length: 11

CDR3 DNA: TGTGCCAGCAGATCTAGCGGGTGGGGCACAGATACGCAGTATTTT
CDR3 protein: CASRSSGWGTDTQYF
J gene: TRBJ2-3
V gene: TRBV5-6
D gene: TRBD2
clone size: NA
CDR3 length: 15

CDR3 DNA: TGTGCCAGCAGCTTTGGACGGGGCTACGAGCAGTACTTC
CDR3 protein: CASSFGRGYEQYF
J gene: TRBJ2-7
V gene: TRBV5-4
D gene: NA
clone size: NA
CDR3 length: 13

CDR3 DNA: TGTGCCAGCAGCCCACAGGGGGCTGAAGCTTTCTTT
CDR3 protein: CASSPQGAEAFF
J gene: TRBJ1-1
V gene: TRBV7-8
D gene: TRBD1
clone size: NA
CDR3 length: 12

CDR3 DNA: TGTGCCAGCAGTTACACCCATCTAGCGGAGCCCTACGAGCAGTACTTC
CDR3 protein: CASSYTHLAEPYEQYF
J gene: TRBJ2-7
V gene: TRBV6-5
D gene: TRBD2
clone size: NA
CDR3 length: 16

CDR3 DNA: TGCGCCAGCAGCTCCAGACTAGCGGGAGGCCAAACCCACGGGGAGCTGTTTTTT
CDR3 protein: CASSSRLAGGQTHGELFF
J gene: TRBJ2-2
V gene: TRBV5-1
D gene: TRBD2
clone size: NA
CDR3 length: 18

CDR3 DNA: TGTGCCAGCAGTGAATTACAGGGTAACACCGGGGAGCTGTTTTTT
CDR3 protein: CASSELQGNTGELFF
J gene: TRBJ2-2
V gene: TRBV25-1
D gene: NA
clone size: NA
CDR3 length: 15

CDR3 DNA: TGTGCCAGCAGCTTGGGGGGAGGGAGAGAGACCCAGTACTTC
CDR3 protein: CASSLGGGRETQYF
J gene: TRBJ2-5
V gene: TRBV13
D gene: TRBD2
clone size: NA
CDR3 length: 14

CDR3 DNA: TGTGCCAGCAGCTCACTGGGACTAGCGGGAGGTCGGGAGACCCAGTACTTC
CDR3 protein: CASSSLGLAGGRETQYF
J gene: TRBJ2-5
V gene: TRBV7-9
D gene: TRBD2
clone size: NA
CDR3 length: 17

CDR3 DNA: TGCGCCAGCAGTGGCCCGGGAGGTACTGAAGCTTTCTTT
CDR3 protein: CASSGPGGTEAFF
J gene: TRBJ1-1
V gene: TRBV5-1
D gene: NA
clone size: NA
CDR3 length: 13

CDR3 DNA: TGTGCCAGTACCACGAACAGGGTAATGAACACTGAAGCTTTCTTT
CDR3 protein: CASTTNRVMNTEAFF
J gene: TRBJ1-1
V gene: TRBV19
D gene: NA
clone size: NA
CDR3 length: 15

CDR3 DNA: TGTGCCACAGTGACAGGCTATGGCTACACCTTC
CDR3 protein: CATVTGYGYTF
J gene: TRBJ1-2
V gene: TRBV6-5
D gene: NA
clone size: NA
CDR3 length: 11

CDR3 DNA: TGTGCCAGCAGCGTTGCCGGGACACTGAACACTGAAGCTTTCTTT
CDR3 protein: CASSVAGTLNTEAFF
J gene: TRBJ1-1
V gene: TRBV7-3
D gene: NA
clone size: NA
CDR3 length: 15

CDR3 DNA: TGTGCCAGCAGTTACCCTACTAGCGGGAGGTCCTGGGAGCAGTACTTC
CDR3 protein: CASSYPTSGRSWEQYF
J gene: TRBJ2-7
V gene: TRBV28
D gene: TRBD2
clone size: once
CDR3 length: 16

CDR3 DNA: TGCAGCGTTGAAGAAAGCGATCAGCCCCAGCATTTT
CDR3 protein: CSVEESDQPQHF
J gene: TRBJ1-5
V gene: TRBV29-1
D gene: NA
clone size: NA
CDR3 length: 12

CDR3 DNA: TGCGCCAGCAGCCAAGAGGGCTACGGGGCCGGGGAGCTGTTTTTT
CDR3 protein: CASSQEGYGAGELFF
J gene: TRBJ2-2
V gene: TRBV4-1
D gene: NA
clone size: few
CDR3 length: 15

CDR3 DNA: TGTGCCAGCAGCTTGGTAGTGACTCTCAACACCGGGGAGCTGTTTTTT
CDR3 protein: CASSLVVTLNTGELFF
J gene: TRBJ2-2
V gene: TRBV5-6
D gene: NA
clone size: NA
CDR3 length: 16

CDR3 DNA: TGCGCCAGCAGCTTGGCCGGGGAGATGGGTCAGCCCCAGCATTTT
CDR3 protein: CASSLAGEMGQPQHF
J gene: TRBJ1-5
V gene: TRBV5-1
D gene: NA
clone size: NA
CDR3 length: 15